The present T cell receptor (beta chain) was sequenced within a study of blood T cells in healthy people across ages. Alongside a J-beta primer mix, a sample-barcoded 5' primer served in a second PCR lasting about 7 to 12 cycles. Via MiXCR, TCRdb re-called the 5' RACE reads, giving one row per CDR3 protein. The sample shows about 640,000 distinct CDR3 sequences, about 30% of them seen only once. The CDR3 spans 15 residues. In germline, CDR1 is SGHTA, CDR2 FQGTGA. With respect to this clonotype: At one end the junction does not follow the germline gene, possibly because of a read error.

The chain employs TRBV7-3 and TRBJ2-2; possible D gene TRBD1, 5 bases. This TCR was recovered from an elderly woman in good health. Input material: blood. Here the CDR3 reads CVSSATVLGTGELFF. The DNA for the CDR3 is TGTGTCAGCAGCGCGACAGTCTTAGGGACCGGGGAGCTGTTTTTT.